This T cell receptor (beta chain) was identified in a study of T cells in localized non-small cell lung cancer. General study findings and limits: Adjacent lung held a median around 60 of the top 100 tumor clones.

The CDR3 contains 13 residues. The germline V gene has CDR1 ENHRY and CDR2 SYGVKD. The V end was cut by 6 bases, the J end by 0 bases, with 6 bases between. This table comes from immunoSEQ multiplex PCR, and its TCRdb copy is limited to in-frame clones, with some not included. Among 55,000 to 75,000 clones listed, about 86% were seen once. Note on this clone: Its antigen is still unknown.

The sample consisted of peripheral blood, taken before any cancer treatment. The chain uses TRBV10-3 and TRBJ1-3; D is ambiguous. The clonotype was recovered from a male donor older than 55 with stage III squamous cell lung carcinoma. The CDR3 reads CAIRPASGNTIYF. In DNA form, the CDR3 reads TGTGCCATCAGGCCTGCCTCTGGAAACACCATATATTTT.